A single sample is the source of the 5 T cell receptor beta chains below, sequenced in a study of blood T cell repertoires in COVID-19. TCRdb's copy holds only in-frame clones and misses some; the assay was immunoSEQ multiplex PCR. The repertoire includes around 230,000 clones, roughly 80% of them detected once, and roughly 10% sits in the top ten. Sequencing was done on a sample of peripheral blood. These receptors were collected from an elderly woman with acute or convalescent COVID-19.

The J gene is TRBJ1-2, the V gene TRBV29-1; 7 nucleotides match TRBD1. Trimming removed 7 bases from V and 7 bases from J; junction bases left unmatched: 18. CDR3 size: 15 residues. Per germline, CDR1 SQVTM and CDR2 ANQGSEA. This CDR3 is CSAPESDRVEGGYTF. The CDR3 DNA follows: TGCAGCGCCCCGGAATCTGACAGGGTGGAGGGTGGCTACACCTTC.

The chain is built from TRBV9 and TRBJ2-5; TRBD2 is a possible D gene (6 bases). The V gene's germline CDR1 is SGDLS and CDR2 YYNGEE. Trimming removed 0 bases at V and 5 bases at J, with 11 bases between. This CDR3 contains 14 residues. The CDR3 DNA reads TGTGCCAGCAGCGTAGGGCGGGGTTACGAGACCCAGTACTTC. It codes for CASSVGRGYETQYF.

The V call is TRBV2, the J call TRBJ2-2, with D maybe TRBD2 (5 bases). CDR1 is SNHLY and CDR2 is FYNNEI in the germline V gene. Trimming took 7 bases from V and 2 from J, leaving 11 bases between them. This CDR3 region has 14 residues. For the CDR3, the DNA is TGTGCCAGCATCGCGGGCGCCAACACCGGGGAGCTGTTTTTT. Amino acids: CASIAGANTGELFF.

This clone came up a few times. The gene calls are TRBV27 and TRBJ1-2, with TRBD1 matching over 9 bases. Germline V CDR1 and CDR2: MNHEY, SMNVEV (reference sequence). This CDR3 contains 14 residues. V trimming: 3 bases; J trimming: 5 bases; junction bases outside the gene matches: 4. The CDR3 bases are TGTGCCAGCAGTTTGGACAGGGGATCTTATGGCTACACCTTC. This translates into CASSLDRGSYGYTF.

The chain couples TRBV2 to TRBJ2-1, with D possibly being TRBD2 (7 bases). The V end lost 11 bases, the J end lost 6 bases, and 23 bases lay between the germline ends. Germline-derived CDR1 and CDR2 are SNHLY and FYNNEI. This CDR3 comprises 15 residues. The CDR3, as DNA: TGTGCCTCAAGTTACGGGCGGGGGCCTCTCAATGAGCAGTTCTTC. Translation: CASSYGRGPLNEQFF.